Below are 3 T cell receptor beta chains sequenced from a single sample in a study of CD8+ T cells in alopecia areata (dated by TCRdb to the late 2010s). The library was made by the immunoSEQ multiplex PCR assay. For TCR sequencing, RNA was extracted from every sample and reverse transcribed into cDNA to serve as template. In TCRdb, the immuneACCESS table is reduced to in-frame sequences with V and J assigned. These tables do not hold every clone; where another copy was compared, an unresolved V gene accounts for under half, and the others remain unexplained. The sample has under 200,000 clones on record, less than 70% of them singletons. Around 14% of the sample is taken by the ten largest. Sample time point, as interpreted from the label and publication: roughly 24 weeks on oral tofacitinib. In the paper's terms, the treatment or condition label means: oral pan-JAK inhibitor, 5-10 mg twice daily.

Sample: CD4+ T cells sorted from blood, taken at week 24, from a patient treated with tofacitinib. The origin of the receptors is a human donor with alopecia areata.

This clone was detected only once. This sequence joins TRBV15 and TRBJ2-2; 7 positions match TRBD1. The germline CDR1 and CDR2 sequences are LNHNV and YYDKDF (reference sequence). This CDR3 contains 14 residues. J gave up 7 bases and V 3 bases, and 5 bases lay outside the gene matches. The CDR3 DNA reads as TGTGCCACCAGCAGGGATACAGGGGACGGGGAGCTGTTTTTT. It is translated as CATSRDTGDGELFF.

The gene calls are TRBV7-2 and TRBJ1-6, with 8 bases aligning to TRBD1. V lost 6 bases to trimming and J lost 8 bases; unmatched junction nucleotides: 9. The CDR3 is 15 amino acids. Germline CDR1 and CDR2: SGHTA and FQGNSA. The chain's CDR3 is CASRVDRGEDSPLHF. CDR3 coding DNA: TGTGCCAGCAGAGTCGACAGGGGAGAAGATTCACCCCTCCACTTT.

The gene calls are TRBV29-1 and TRBJ1-5; TRBD1 matches at 8 bases. CDR3 size: 13 residues. The germline CDR1 and CDR2 sequences are SQVTM and ANQGSEA. Trimming cost V 6 bases and J 4 bases; bases outside gene matches: 5. CDR3 nucleotides: TGCAGCGTAAGCAGGGGGCGAAATCAGCCCCAGCATTTT. Encoded protein: CSVSRGRNQPQHF.